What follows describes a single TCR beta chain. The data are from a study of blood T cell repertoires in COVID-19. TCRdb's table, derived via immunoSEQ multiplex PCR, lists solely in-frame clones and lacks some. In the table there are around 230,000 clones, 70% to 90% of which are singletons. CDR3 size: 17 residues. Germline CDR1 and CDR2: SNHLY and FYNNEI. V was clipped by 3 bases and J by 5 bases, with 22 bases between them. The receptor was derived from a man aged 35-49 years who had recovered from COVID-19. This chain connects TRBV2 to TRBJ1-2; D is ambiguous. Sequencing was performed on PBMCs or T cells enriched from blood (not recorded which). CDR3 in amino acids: CASSDNVWRGMGYGYTF. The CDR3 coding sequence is TGTGCCAGCAGTGATAATGTCTGGCGGGGAATGGGGTATGGCTACACCTTC.